Presented here are 32 T cell receptor beta chains from one specimen sequenced in a study of T cell responses to AZD1222 COVID-19 vaccine. Libraries were prepared by immunoSEQ multiplex PCR; TCRdb keeps only in-frame clonotypes and omits some of them. The data contain about 180,000 clones, approximately 86% of them singletons. This specimen consisted of peripheral blood, obtained on day 0 of AZD1222 vaccination. The receptors here all came from an adult in good health.

The J gene is TRBJ2-1, the V gene TRBV5-6; unclear D gene. This CDR3 has 11 amino acids. CDR1 and CDR2 (germline): SGHDT, YYEEEE. V dropped 6 bases and J dropped 4 bases, with 5 bases sitting between them. In nucleotides, the CDR3 is TGTGCCAGCAACGGATACAATGAGCAGTTCTTC. It specifies CASNGYNEQFF.

A single count supports this clone. The V and J genes are TRBV24-1 and TRBJ1-2, with D unresolved. CDR3 size: 11 residues. Trimming removed 5 bases from V and 6 bases from J, with 6 bases in between. Germline CDR1 KGHDR, CDR2 SFDVKD. CDR3 region: CATSGVDGYTF. CDR3 nucleotides: TGTGCCACCAGTGGAGTTGATGGCTACACCTTC.

This chain connects TRBV9 to TRBJ2-5, with D perhaps TRBD2 (6 bases). Germline V gene lookup returns CDR1 SGDLS and CDR2 YYNGEE. Trimming removed 4 bases at V and 5 bases at J, with 12 bases between. This CDR3 comprises 13 residues. The chain's CDR3 is CASSLEGFETQYF. The CDR3 DNA follows: TGTGCCAGCAGCCTGGAGGGCTTCGAGACCCAGTACTTC. Full variable domain (remainder filled in from reference TRBV9 and TRBJ2-5): DSGVTQTPKHLITATGQRVTLRCSPRSGDLSVYWYQQSLDQGLQFLIQYYNGEERAKGNILERFSAQQFPDLHSELNLSSLELGDSALYFCASSLEGFETQYFGPGTRLLVL.

This clone appeared once. The chain recombines TRBV7-9 with TRBJ1-1; 8 nucleotides line up with TRBD1. The CDR3 consists of 16 residues. Unmatched junction bases numbered 14, after V lost 5 bases and J lost 6 bases. Germline loops: CDR1 SEHNR, CDR2 FQNEAQ (reference sequence). The CDR3 nucleotides are TGTGCCAGCAGCCTGCCCATAGGACAGGGAGTTTCTGAAGCTTTCTTT. Its translation is CASSLPIGQGVSEAFF.

The chain uses TRBV2 and TRBJ2-1; TRBD2 matches 12 bases. Germline V gene sequence: CDR1 SNHLY, CDR2 FYNNEI. The J segment lost 8 bases and the V segment lost 2 bases, leaving 4 bases of the junction unmatched. CDR3 length: 15 amino acids. The chain's CDR3 is CASSERLAGAHEQFF. The CDR3 DNA sequence: TGTGCCAGCAGTGAAAGACTAGCGGGAGCTCATGAGCAGTTCTTC.

The chain is built from TRBV11-3 and TRBJ2-5; D perhaps matches TRBD1 (7 bases). Trimming stripped 5 bases from V and 1 base from J, with 14 bases between. The CDR3 runs to 15 residues. From germline, CDR1 is SGHNT and CDR2 YENEEA. DNA of the CDR3: TGTGCCAGCAGCCCAGGGGGGACGAGCCAAGAGACCCAGTACTTC. Its translation: CASSPGGTSQETQYF.

The genes are TRBV30 and TRBJ1-5; no reliable D call. From germline, CDR1 is GTSNPN and CDR2 SVGIG (reference sequence). The length of the CDR3 is 13 residues. Trimming stripped 2 bases from V and 5 bases from J, with 10 bases between. DNA for the CDR3: TGTGCCTGGAGTCCCGACGGGGATCAGCCCCAGCATTTT. The encoded protein is CAWSPDGDQPQHF.

As for this clone: One junction end does not reproduce the germline sequence, and a read error may be involved. The chain uses TRBV29-1 and TRBJ2-2, with 9 bases identical to TRBD1. The CDR3 extends over 12 amino acids. The germline V gene has CDR1 SQVTM and CDR2 ANQGSEA. CDR3 in amino acids: CSGQGNAGELFF. The CDR3, as DNA: TGCAGTGGACAGGGGAACGCCGGGGAGCTGTTTTTT.

The chain employs TRBV7-9 and TRBJ2-1; 9 bases are a match to TRBD1. Trimming took 5 bases from V and 4 from J; bases not matched to a gene: 9. Germline CDR1 reads SEHNR; CDR2 reads FQNEAQ (reference sequence). The length of the CDR3 is 16 residues. CDR3 loop: CASSPTGTGLYNEQFF. The DNA for the CDR3 is TGTGCCAGCAGCCCGACCGGGACAGGGCTTTACAATGAGCAGTTCTTC.

The V gene is TRBV5-1, the J gene TRBJ1-6; tentatively, D is TRBD1 (6 bases). CDR1 and CDR2 (germline): SGHRS, YFSETQ. The V gene lost 3 bases and the J gene lost 5 bases, with 18 bases spanning the gap. The CDR3 consists of 17 residues. CDR3: CASSWRPGHQDNSPLHF. As DNA, the CDR3 is TGCGCCAGCAGCTGGAGACCGGGACACCAAGATAATTCACCCCTCCACTTT.

V is TRBV28 and J is TRBJ2-7; tentative D call: TRBD2 (6 bases). This CDR3 comprises 12 residues. The V end was cut by 6 bases, the J end by 3 bases, with 9 bases between. Looked up from germline, CDR1 is MDHEN and CDR2 is SYDVKM. The CDR3 loop is CASRGGVYEQYF. CDR3 bases: TGTGCCAGCAGGGGCGGGGTCTACGAGCAGTACTTC. The whole variable domain, remainder taken from reference TRBV28 and TRBJ2-7, is DVKVTQSSRYLVKRTGEKVFLECVQDMDHENMFWYRQDPGLGLRLIYFSYDVKMKEKGDIPEGYSVSREKKERFSLILESASTNQTSMYLCASRGGVYEQYFGPGTRLTVT.

The CDR3 DNA is TGTGCCAGCAGCAGTGAGGTCTCCTATAATTCACCCCTCCACTTT. It is translated as CASSSEVSYNSPLHF. J is TRBJ1-6 and V is TRBV7-9; D not certain. V lost 5 bases to trimming and J lost 0 bases, with 8 bases between them. This CDR3 spans 15 amino acids. Germline CDR1 and CDR2: SEHNR and FQNEAQ (reference sequence). Full variable domain (remainder filled in from reference TRBV7-9 and TRBJ1-6): DTGVSQNPRHKITKRGQNVTFRCDPISEHNRLYWYRQTLGQGPEFLTYFQNEAQLEKSRLLSDRFSAERPKGSFSTLEIQRTEQGDSAMYLCASSSEVSYNSPLHFGNGTRLTVT.

The chain links TRBV19 to TRBJ2-7; D is possibly TRBD1 or TRBD2 (6 bases each). This CDR3 has 15 amino acids. Germline V gene lookup returns CDR1 LNHDA and CDR2 SQIVND (reference sequence). V gave up 3 bases and J gave up 0 bases, with 12 bases separating them. CDR3 DNA: TGTGCCAGTAGTATCAGGAGGGACACCTCCTACGAGCAGTACTTC. This gives the protein CASSIRRDTSYEQYF.

The rearrangement links TRBV6-2 or TRBV6-3 to TRBJ1-2, with D tentatively TRBD1 (5 bases). Germline V gene lookup returns CDR1 MNHEY and CDR2 SVGEGT. V lost 4 bases and J 1 base, leaving 10 bases between the germline ends. This CDR3 has 14 residues. CDR3 coding DNA: TGTGCCAGCAGTTTGGGGGGGTTTAACTATGGCTACACCTTC. Its protein is CASSLGGFNYGYTF.

The rearrangement uses TRBV29-1 and TRBJ2-5; a possible D gene is TRBD2 (6 bases). V was pared by 1 base and J by 6 bases, with 12 bases between. CDR3 size: 13 residues. Per germline, CDR1 SQVTM and CDR2 ANQGSEA. In nucleotides, the CDR3 is TGCAGCGTTGAAGTCCTAGCGAGGCAGACCCAGTACTTC. As protein: CSVEVLARQTQYF.

V is TRBV28 and J is TRBJ2-6; D might be TRBD2 (6 bases). The ends were cut back, 6 bases at V and 1 base at J, with 22 bases in the middle. CDR1 is MDHEN and CDR2 is SYDVKM in the germline V gene. The CDR3 runs to 19 residues. The CDR3, as DNA: TGTGCCAGCAGCGTGACGGGACTCCTCTCAAGGTCTGGGGCCAACGTCCTGACTTTC. This gives the protein CASSVTGLLSRSGANVLTF. The whole variable domain, filled in from reference TRBV28 and TRBJ2-6, reads DVKVTQSSRYLVKRTGEKVFLECVQDMDHENMFWYRQDPGLGLRLIYFSYDVKMKEKGDIPEGYSVSREKKERFSLILESASTNQTSMYLCASSVTGLLSRSGANVLTFGAGSRLTVL.

The chain has TRBV5-1 and TRBJ1-1; weak D call: TRBD1 (5 bases). This CDR3 spans 14 amino acids. With 2 bases removed from V and 3 bases from J, the gap between germline ends came to 11 bases. Germline V CDR1 and CDR2: SGHRS, YFSETQ. CDR3 protein: CASSFDWGDTEAFF. The CDR3 DNA reads TGCGCCAGCAGCTTCGACTGGGGGGACACTGAAGCTTTCTTT.

J is TRBJ2-2 and V is TRBV19; D perhaps matches TRBD1 (5 bases). The CDR3 is made up of 15 amino acids. Trimming took 1 base from V and 4 from J, leaving 10 bases between them. Looked up from germline, CDR1 is LNHDA and CDR2 is SQIVND (reference sequence). The CDR3 DNA is TGTGCCAGTAGTATAGTAGCTACAGGCACCGGGGAGCTGTTTTTT. Translation gives CASSIVATGTGELFF.

This clone appeared a single time. V gene TRBV19 combines with J gene TRBJ2-1; D possibly matches TRBD1 or TRBD2 (5 bases each). With 6 bases removed from V and 5 bases from J, the gap between germline ends came to 14 bases. Germline CDR1 and CDR2: LNHDA and SQIVND (reference sequence). The CDR3 covers 14 residues. The CDR3 protein is CASRLGRGNNEQFF. As DNA, the CDR3 is TGTGCCAGTAGGTTGGGACGCGGTAACAATGAGCAGTTCTTC.

The chain recombines TRBV19 with TRBJ2-6; TRBD1 matches 9 bases. The V segment lost 4 bases and the J segment 0 bases; nucleotides outside the gene matches: 7. The CDR3 is 18 residues long. Germline V gene sequence: CDR1 LNHDA, CDR2 SQIVND (reference sequence). The CDR3 sequence is CASSTRDRASSGANVLTF. As DNA, the CDR3 is TGTGCCAGTAGTACCCGGGACAGGGCGAGCTCTGGGGCCAACGTCCTGACTTTC.

The V and J genes are TRBV5-1 and TRBJ2-7, with 8 bases matching TRBD1. The CDR3 runs to 17 residues. Germline values: CDR1 SGHRS, CDR2 YFSETQ. Unmatched junction bases numbered 18, after V lost 4 bases and J lost 6 bases. The CDR3: CASSEGGIRTGNAEQYF. In nucleotides, the CDR3 is TGCGCCAGCAGCGAGGGGGGTATCCGGACAGGGAACGCCGAGCAGTACTTC.

The chain carries TRBV9 and TRBJ2-1, with D possibly TRBD2 on 7 matching bases. Germline V gene data show CDR1 as SGDLS and CDR2 as YYNGEE. The germline V and J ends were trimmed by 4 bases and 4 bases, with 18 bases remaining between them. CDR3 length: 16 residues. CDR3: CASSPRGREAYNEQFF. CDR3 DNA sequence: TGTGCCAGCAGCCCTAGGGGGAGGGAAGCATACAATGAGCAGTTCTTC.

The chain uses TRBV7-9 and TRBJ2-2; D is possibly TRBD1 (6 bases). This CDR3 region has 15 residues. Trimming removed 5 bases from V and 8 bases from J, with 18 bases in between. CDR1 SEHNR and CDR2 FQNEAQ come from the germline V gene (reference sequence). Written as DNA, the CDR3 is TGTGCCAGCAGCCGTAGGCGAGTGGGACAAGGGGAGCTGTTTTTT. Translated: CASSRRRVGQGELFF.

The chain links TRBV5-1 to TRBJ1-1; 7 positions agree with TRBD1. With 0 bases clipped from V and 1 base from J, the junction kept 6 bases outside the gene matches. There are 16 residues in the CDR3. Germline V CDR1 and CDR2: SGHRS, YFSETQ. Written as DNA, the CDR3 is TGCGCCAGCAGCTTGGCGGCAGGGGGAGGGAACACTGAAGCTTTCTTT. This codes for CASSLAAGGGNTEAFF.

The chain has TRBV12-3 or TRBV12-4 and TRBJ1-6; D gene unclear. The V gene lost 8 bases and the J gene lost 7 bases, with 12 bases spanning the gap. The CDR3 has 13 amino acids. CDR3 residues: CASFLGRNSPLHF. The CDR3 DNA follows: TGTGCCAGCTTTCTCGGAAGGAATTCACCCCTCCACTTT.

This rearrangement joins TRBV5-1 to TRBJ1-2; TRBD1 is a possible D gene (6 bases). Germline loops: CDR1 SGHRS, CDR2 YFSETQ. The CDR3 runs to 14 residues. Trimming shortened V by 3 bases and J by 7 bases, and 16 bases separated the two germline ends. The CDR3 is CASSSSGGGGGYTF. The CDR3, as DNA: TGCGCCAGCAGCTCCTCCGGAGGGGGTGGTGGCTACACCTTC.

This chain joins TRBV11-2 and TRBJ1-1; D is perhaps TRBD1 (5 bases). This CDR3 has 16 residues. Germline values: CDR1 SGHAT, CDR2 FQNNGV. V was clipped by 1 base and J by 1 base, with 13 bases between them. The CDR3 spells CASSLGGVNQNTEAFF. The CDR3 DNA reads as TGTGCCAGCAGCTTAGGAGGGGTCAACCAGAACACTGAAGCTTTCTTT. Variable domain in full (rest from reference TRBV11-2 and TRBJ1-1): EAGVAQSPRYKIIEKRQSVAFWCNPISGHATLYWYQQILGQGPKLLIQFQNNGVVDDSQLPKDRFSAERLKGVDSTLKIQPAKLEDSAVYLCASSLGGVNQNTEAFFGQGTRLTVV.

V and J are TRBV5-4 and TRBJ2-7; 9 bases agree with TRBD2. This CDR3 region has 15 residues. Germline lookup yields CDR1 SGHNT and CDR2 YYREEE (reference sequence). V gave up 4 bases and J gave up 1 base; unmatched junction bases: 6. The CDR3 loop reads CASSAGLAASYEQYF. The CDR3 DNA reads TGTGCCAGCAGCGCGGGACTAGCCGCTTCCTACGAGCAGTACTTC.

J is TRBJ1-2 and V is TRBV28; D is ambiguous. Per germline, CDR1 MDHEN and CDR2 SYDVKM. V lost 2 bases and J 5 bases, leaving 15 bases between the germline ends. This CDR3 has 15 residues. CDR3 loop: CASSLVGPLRYGYTF. In DNA, the CDR3 is TGTGCCAGCAGTTTAGTCGGACCTTTGAGGTATGGCTACACCTTC.

This clone was seen just once. V and J are TRBV10-3 and TRBJ2-7; TRBD1 agrees at 7 bases. This CDR3 has 12 amino acids. Per the germline V gene, CDR1 is ENHRY and CDR2 is SYGVKD. The junction had 6 bases not matched to a gene; V was cut back by 6 bases and J by 7 bases. The CDR3 loop reads CAIRETGHEQYF. In nucleotides, the CDR3 is TGTGCCATCAGAGAGACAGGGCATGAGCAGTACTTC.

The J gene is TRBJ2-3, the V gene TRBV11-3, with a possible D match to TRBD1 (6 bases). From germline, CDR1 is SGHNT and CDR2 YENEEA. Trimming removed 2 bases from V and 2 bases from J, with 11 bases in between. This CDR3 is 15 amino acids long. The CDR3 sequence is CASSLQGSDTDTQYF. DNA of the CDR3: TGTGCCAGCAGCTTACAGGGGTCGGACACAGATACGCAGTATTTT.

This chain uses TRBV4-2 with TRBJ1-2, with a possible D match to TRBD1 (5 bases). V lost 0 bases to trimming and J lost 8 bases, with 13 bases between them. This CDR3 region has 14 residues. Germline CDR1 reads LGHNA; CDR2 reads YNFKEQ. CDR3 sequence: CASSQEGKGSGYTF. DNA for the CDR3: TGTGCCAGCAGCCAAGAAGGAAAGGGGAGCGGCTACACCTTC.